This note documents a single TCR beta chain sequence. The target of this receptor is not known. The sample holds no much larger clone one base away, and base qualities are not on file. These data originate in a study of control samples from healthy donors and cancer patients (dated by TCRdb to 2020 to 2022). Library generation was performed with the immunoSEQ multiplex PCR assay. TCRdb stores this immuneACCESS table with in-frame sequences only. Part of the clones is absent; in the studies checked, under half of the shortfall reflects unresolved V genes, and no reason is known for the rest. This sample has tens of thousands of clones in its table, and roughly 94% of those were observed once. The top ten constitute around 3.7% of the sample. The sequencing sample was made of blood. The TCR sequence derives from a man between 25 and 39 years old in good health.

The DNA sequence is given as TGTGCCAGCAGTGAAGTCTCCTACGAGCAGTACTTC. This yields the protein CASSEVSYEQYF. The sequence is built from TRBV12-3 or TRBV12-4 and TRBJ2-7, with no reliable assignment of the D segment. The junction carries 5 bases between V and J, which are trimmed by 5 bases and 0 bases respectively. From its cysteine to its phenylalanine, the CDR3 spans 12 amino acids. Here the CDR3 DNA is all that survives: 36 bases in frame from base 1.